Listed here is a single T cell receptor (beta chain). This clonotype showed up just a few times. Its antigen is unknown. No base-level quality is on record; no much larger clone is a single base apart. The method behind the library was 5' RACE. The listed sequencing device is Illumina HiSeq 2500. A second about 7 to 11 cycle PCR used a sample-barcoded 5' primer and a J-beta primer mix. Each TCR beta cDNA molecule received a unique molecular identifier from a template-switch 5' adaptor carrying 12 random nucleotides. Each sample yielded at least 3 million CDR3-containing paired-end reads. The Mint cDNA synthesis kit, primed by a TRBC-specific oligonucleotide, was used to synthesize first-strand cDNA from all RNA. Following uracil-DNA glycosylase treatment, all cDNA underwent a first 18-cycle PCR with the universal primers M1SS and BC2_uni_R. As for how the authors treated the data: Normalization of each sample was performed by random selection of 1 million high-quality reads, each carrying a distinct molecular identifier. Reads sharing molecular identifiers were discarded rather than binned into consensus sequences. MiTCR, run with a Q25 quality threshold and the strictest error-elimination algorithm, handled CDR3 identification, clonotype clustering and error correction. Lower-bound total TCR beta diversity was estimated with a nonparametric unseen species model using Euler transformation. TCRdb cleaned the public reads at Q25 with fastp, built clones with MiXCR and kept in-frame beta chains. Rows merge per CDR3 protein into single entries with the most common DNA and genes. TCRdb, not the authors, supplied the V and J calls. The sample contains some 1.5 million distinct CDR3 sequences, less than 45% of them found a single time. The ten largest account for about 3.8% of the sample.

The 40 or so donors, aged roughly 6 to 90 years, were systemically healthy Caucasian individuals from Russia. Each donor gave about 9.8 milliliters of peripheral blood, drawn into EDTA-treated Vacutainer tubes. Ficoll-Paque density-gradient centrifugation was used to isolate PBMCs, with at least 6.5 million per sample. Total RNA was extracted from PBMCs with Trizol reagent, with at least 6 micrograms obtained per sample. For every donor, flow cytometry on a PBMC aliquot measured the percentage of naive CD45RAhigh/CD27high T cells. These data belong to a study of blood T cells in healthy people across ages (dated by TCRdb to between 2014 and 2017). Background on the whole study: In model experiments, template switching captured roughly one uniquely barcoded TCR beta cDNA molecule for every two T cells. Age-related changes in TCR beta repertoire diversity were measured in the study by deep sequencing normalized with unique cDNA molecular identifiers. Donors were grouped into four age groups: young (average approximately 16 years), middle-aged (roughly 37), aged (roughly 62) and long-lived (around 82). To avoid experimental bias, donors of different ages were spread randomly across the sequencing lanes. The study analyzed two additional independent replicas of 1 million unique cDNA reads from the same blood draw for two donors, one aged 18 to 29 and one aged 80 or older.

The research as a whole found: The long-lived group showed more naive CD4+ T cells, fewer expanded clones and increased TCR diversity than the aged group, suggesting age selection. Observed TCR beta diversity per million T cells fell roughly linearly with age, and a significant reduction was already apparent by age about 36. Donor CMV infection status was unknown, potentially confounding age-related changes in expanded clonotypes. Bulk unsorted PBMC profiling prevented conclusive comparison of naive and antigen-experienced compartments. There was a strong correlation between observed TCR beta diversity and the percentage of naive T cells measured by flow cytometry. Total diversity estimates from one million sequenced T cells were considered lower bounds and underestimates.

The sequencing input was blood. This receptor was identified in a woman aged 18-29 years in good health.

This receptor carries the CDR3 CASSFPPGGLSYEQYF. Read as DNA, the sequence is TGTGCCAGCAGTTTCCCGCCCGGGGGGCTTAGCTACGAGCAGTACTTC. This receptor chain uses TRBV28 and TRBJ2-7, and perhaps TRBD2 as D gene, on 7 matching bases. CDR3 length: 16 amino acids, cysteine to phenylalanine. The retained sequence is limited to the CDR3, 48 bases, with the frame set at the first base. The trim is 3 bases for V and 3 bases for J, with a gap of 18 bases between the germline ends. Looking up the germline V gene yields CDR1 MDHEN and CDR2 SYDVKM.